This T cell receptor (beta chain) was captured by sequencing in a study of blood T cell repertoires in COVID-19. Looking at the study overall: PBMCs, B-cell-depleted T cells, or T cells provided the cDNA or gDNA that made up the material.

CDR3 length equals 17 residues. Deletions cut 5 bases from V and 0 bases from J, with 18 bases between. Looked up from germline, CDR1 is SGHAT and CDR2 is FQNNGV. Generated by immunoSEQ multiplex PCR, the TCRdb table keeps only in-frame clones and is missing some. This table has approximately 350,000 clones, 70% to 90% appearing once. The chain recombines TRBV11-2 with TRBJ2-3, with a weak D call TRBD2 (6 bases). Material: peripheral blood. This receptor was identified in a man aged 35-49 years with acute or convalescent COVID-19. CDR3 sequence: CASSVGAGRHSTDTQYF. CDR3 coding DNA: TGTGCCAGCAGCGTGGGCGCCGGGAGACACAGCACAGATACGCAGTATTTT.